This record concerns one T cell receptor (beta chain) sequence. This specimen comes from a study of blood T cell repertoires in COVID-19. The CDR3 covers 19 residues. Deletions cut 0 bases from V and 8 bases from J, with 25 bases between. Germline CDR1 LGHNA, CDR2 YNFKEQ. TCRdb's table, derived via immunoSEQ multiplex PCR, lists solely in-frame clones and lacks some. The top ten hold around 16% of the sample, which has about 110,000 clones, roughly 79% seen once. The V gene is TRBV4-2, the J gene TRBJ1-4, with D uncertain. Sequenced material: peripheral blood. The sequence was obtained from a woman older than 75 with active or convalescent COVID-19. CDR3 in DNA: TGTGCCAGCAGCCAAGATACGACCCGGAACGCAGGTTGGAAAGAAAAACTGTTTTTT. It translates to CASSQDTTRNAGWKEKLFF.